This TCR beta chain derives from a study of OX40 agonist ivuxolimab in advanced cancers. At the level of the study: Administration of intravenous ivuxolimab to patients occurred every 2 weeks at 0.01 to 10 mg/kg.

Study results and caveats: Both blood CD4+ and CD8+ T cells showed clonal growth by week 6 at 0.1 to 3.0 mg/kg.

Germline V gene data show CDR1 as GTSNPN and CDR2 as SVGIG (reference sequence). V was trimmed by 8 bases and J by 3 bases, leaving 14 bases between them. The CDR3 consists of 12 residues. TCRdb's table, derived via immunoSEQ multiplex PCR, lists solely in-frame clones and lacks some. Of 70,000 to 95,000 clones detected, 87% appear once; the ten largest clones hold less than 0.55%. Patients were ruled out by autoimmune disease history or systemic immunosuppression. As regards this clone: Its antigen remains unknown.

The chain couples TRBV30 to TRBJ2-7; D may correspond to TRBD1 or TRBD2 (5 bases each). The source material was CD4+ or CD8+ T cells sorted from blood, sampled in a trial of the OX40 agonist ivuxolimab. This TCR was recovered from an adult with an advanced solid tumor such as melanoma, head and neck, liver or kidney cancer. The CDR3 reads CALKRGNYEQYF. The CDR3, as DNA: TGTGCCCTGAAGAGGGGTAACTACGAGCAGTACTTC.